The 3 T cell receptor beta chains listed next were all sequenced from one sample in a study of shared clonotypes between healthy human individuals. Here immunoSEQ multiplex PCR was the method, and the copy in TCRdb shows in-frame clones only, minus some. Here the sample spans 2 million to 2.5 million clones, more than 85% being singletons. Sequencing was done on a sample of naive CD4+ T cells from PBMCs. As for subset: CD45RA+ positively selected. The receptor set was obtained from a man aged 18 to 29 in good health. Some clones in this sample may be carry-over from other donors' samples.

The chain recombines TRBV11-2 with TRBJ1-4; 8 bases are a match to TRBD1. V lost 7 bases, J lost 4 bases, and 8 bases stayed unmatched. This CDR3 has 15 residues. The germline CDR1 and CDR2 sequences are SGHAT and FQNNGV. CDR3 in DNA: TGTGCCAGCAACCCGGGACAGGTGTTTAATGAAAAACTGTTTTTT. This codes for CASNPGQVFNEKLFF.

The CDR3 loop reads CASSAETGKYNEQFF. The CDR3, as DNA: TGTGCCAGCAGTGCGGAGACTGGTAAATACAATGAGCAGTTCTTC. V and J are TRBV2 and TRBJ2-1; D remains ambiguous. From germline, CDR1 is SNHLY and CDR2 FYNNEI. The length of the CDR3 is 15 residues. The V and J ends lost 4 bases and 4 bases respectively, with 14 bases between them.

About this clone itself: The same CDR3 is also encoded by other DNA sequences in this sample. The chain has TRBV5-1 and TRBJ2-1, with 10 bases fitting TRBD2. CDR3 size: 14 residues. Looked up from germline, CDR1 is SGHRS and CDR2 is YFSETQ. The V gene end was trimmed by 4 bases and the J gene end by 5 bases; junction bases not matched to a gene: 3. As DNA, the CDR3 is TGCGCCAGCAGCAGAACTAGCGGGAACAATGAGCAGTTCTTC. This gives the protein CASSRTSGNNEQFF.